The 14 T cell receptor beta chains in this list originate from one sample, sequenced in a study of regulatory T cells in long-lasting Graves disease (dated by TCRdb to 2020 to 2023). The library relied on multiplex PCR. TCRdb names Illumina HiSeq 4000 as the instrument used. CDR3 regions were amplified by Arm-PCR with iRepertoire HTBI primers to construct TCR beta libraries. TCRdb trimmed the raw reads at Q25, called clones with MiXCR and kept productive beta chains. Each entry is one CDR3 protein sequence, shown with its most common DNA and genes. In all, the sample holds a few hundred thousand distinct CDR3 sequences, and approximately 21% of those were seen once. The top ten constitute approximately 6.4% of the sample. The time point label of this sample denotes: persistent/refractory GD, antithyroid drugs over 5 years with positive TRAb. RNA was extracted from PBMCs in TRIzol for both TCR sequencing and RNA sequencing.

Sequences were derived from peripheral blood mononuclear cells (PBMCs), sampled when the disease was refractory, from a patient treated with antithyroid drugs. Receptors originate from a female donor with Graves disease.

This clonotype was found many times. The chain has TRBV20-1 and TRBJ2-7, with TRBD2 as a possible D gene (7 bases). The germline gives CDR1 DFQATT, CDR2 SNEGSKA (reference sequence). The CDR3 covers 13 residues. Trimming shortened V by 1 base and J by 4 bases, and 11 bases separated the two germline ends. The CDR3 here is CSARGRGRYEQYF. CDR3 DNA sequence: TGCAGTGCTAGAGGGCGGGGGCGGTACGAGCAGTACTTC.

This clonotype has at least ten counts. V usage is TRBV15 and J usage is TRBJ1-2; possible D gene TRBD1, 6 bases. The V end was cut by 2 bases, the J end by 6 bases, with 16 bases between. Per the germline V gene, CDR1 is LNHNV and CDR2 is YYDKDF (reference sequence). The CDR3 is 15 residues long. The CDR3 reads CATSRSGREGDGYTF. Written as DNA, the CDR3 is TGTGCCACCAGCAGATCGGGACGTGAGGGGGATGGCTACACCTTC.

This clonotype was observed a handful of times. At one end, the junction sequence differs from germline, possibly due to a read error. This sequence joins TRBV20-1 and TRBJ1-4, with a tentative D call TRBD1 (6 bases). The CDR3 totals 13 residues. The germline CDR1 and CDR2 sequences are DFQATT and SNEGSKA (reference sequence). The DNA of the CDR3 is TGCAGTACTAGAGAACAGGGTGGAGAAAAACTGTTTTTT. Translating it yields CSTREQGGEKLFF.

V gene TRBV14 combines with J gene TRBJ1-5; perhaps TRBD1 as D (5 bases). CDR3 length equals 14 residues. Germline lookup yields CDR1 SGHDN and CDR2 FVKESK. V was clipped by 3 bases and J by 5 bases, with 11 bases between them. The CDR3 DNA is TGTGCCAGCAGCCAGGTAGGGGCGGATCAGCCCCAGCATTTT. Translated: CASSQVGADQPQHF.

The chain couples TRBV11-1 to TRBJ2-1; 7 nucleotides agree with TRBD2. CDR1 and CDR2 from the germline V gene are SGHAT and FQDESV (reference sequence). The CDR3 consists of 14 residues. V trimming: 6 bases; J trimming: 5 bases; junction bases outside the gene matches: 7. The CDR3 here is CASRPGGGNNEQFF. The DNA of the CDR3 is TGTGCCAGCAGACCTGGGGGGGGAAACAATGAGCAGTTCTTC.

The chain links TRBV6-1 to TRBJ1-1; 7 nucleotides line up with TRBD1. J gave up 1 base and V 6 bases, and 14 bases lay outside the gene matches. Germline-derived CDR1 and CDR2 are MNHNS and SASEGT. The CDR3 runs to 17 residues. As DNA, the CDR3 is TGTGCCAGCAGCTCCCCCCCTCTGAGGACAGGGAACACTGAAGCTTTCTTT. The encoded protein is CASSSPPLRTGNTEAFF.

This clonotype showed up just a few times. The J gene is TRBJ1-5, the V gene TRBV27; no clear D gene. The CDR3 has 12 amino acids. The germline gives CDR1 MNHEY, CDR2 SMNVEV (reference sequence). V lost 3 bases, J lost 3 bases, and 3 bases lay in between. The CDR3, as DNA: TGTGCCAGCAGTTTTTACAATCAGCCCCAGCATTTT. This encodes CASSFYNQPQHF.

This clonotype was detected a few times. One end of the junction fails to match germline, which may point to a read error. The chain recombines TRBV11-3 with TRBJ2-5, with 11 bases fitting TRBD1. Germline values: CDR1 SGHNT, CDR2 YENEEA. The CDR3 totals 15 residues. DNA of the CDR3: TGTGCCAGCAGCTTGCGGACAGGGGGCGAAGAGACTCAGTACTTC. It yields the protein CASSLRTGGEETQYF.

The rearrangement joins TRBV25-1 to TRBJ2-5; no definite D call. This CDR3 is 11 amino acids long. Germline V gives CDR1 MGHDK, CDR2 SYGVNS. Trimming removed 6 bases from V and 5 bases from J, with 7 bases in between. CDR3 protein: CASRRSETQYF. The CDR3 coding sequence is TGTGCCAGCAGACGATCCGAGACCCAGTACTTC.

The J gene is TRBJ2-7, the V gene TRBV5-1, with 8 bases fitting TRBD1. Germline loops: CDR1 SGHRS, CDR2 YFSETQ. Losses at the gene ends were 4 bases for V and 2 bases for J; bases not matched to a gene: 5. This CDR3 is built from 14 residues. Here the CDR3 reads CASSTGQDPYEQYF. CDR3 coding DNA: TGCGCCAGCAGCACGGGACAGGACCCCTACGAGCAGTACTTC.

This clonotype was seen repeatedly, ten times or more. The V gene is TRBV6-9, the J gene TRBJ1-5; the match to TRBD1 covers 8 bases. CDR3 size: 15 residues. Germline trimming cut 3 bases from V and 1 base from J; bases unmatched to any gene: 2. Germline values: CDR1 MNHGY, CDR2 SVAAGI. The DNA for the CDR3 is TGTGCCAGCAGTTACGGGACAGGAAGCAATCAGCCCCAGCATTTT. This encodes CASSYGTGSNQPQHF.

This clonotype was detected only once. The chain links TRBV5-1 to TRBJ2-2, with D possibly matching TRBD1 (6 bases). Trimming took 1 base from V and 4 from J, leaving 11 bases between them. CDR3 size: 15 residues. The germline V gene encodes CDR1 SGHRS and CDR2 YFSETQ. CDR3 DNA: TGCGCCAGCAGCTTGAAAACAGGGAGCACCGGGGAGCTGTTTTTT. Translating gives CASSLKTGSTGELFF.

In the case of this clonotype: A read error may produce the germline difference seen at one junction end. The DNA of the CDR3 is TGCGCCAGCAGCTTGCAACCAAACACCGGGGAGCTGTCTTTT. Its protein product is CASSLQPNTGELSF. The chain combines TRBV5-1 with TRBJ2-2; tentatively, D is TRBD2 (5 bases). Germline V gene sequence: CDR1 SGHRS, CDR2 YFSETQ. The CDR3 sequence is 14 residues long.

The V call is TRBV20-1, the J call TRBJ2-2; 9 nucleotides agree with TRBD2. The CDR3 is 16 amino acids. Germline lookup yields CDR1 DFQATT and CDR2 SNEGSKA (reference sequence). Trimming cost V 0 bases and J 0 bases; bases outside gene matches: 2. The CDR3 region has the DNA TGCAGTGCTAGAGACGCTAGCGGGACGAACACCGGGGAGCTGTTTTTT. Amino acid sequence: CSARDASGTNTGELFF.